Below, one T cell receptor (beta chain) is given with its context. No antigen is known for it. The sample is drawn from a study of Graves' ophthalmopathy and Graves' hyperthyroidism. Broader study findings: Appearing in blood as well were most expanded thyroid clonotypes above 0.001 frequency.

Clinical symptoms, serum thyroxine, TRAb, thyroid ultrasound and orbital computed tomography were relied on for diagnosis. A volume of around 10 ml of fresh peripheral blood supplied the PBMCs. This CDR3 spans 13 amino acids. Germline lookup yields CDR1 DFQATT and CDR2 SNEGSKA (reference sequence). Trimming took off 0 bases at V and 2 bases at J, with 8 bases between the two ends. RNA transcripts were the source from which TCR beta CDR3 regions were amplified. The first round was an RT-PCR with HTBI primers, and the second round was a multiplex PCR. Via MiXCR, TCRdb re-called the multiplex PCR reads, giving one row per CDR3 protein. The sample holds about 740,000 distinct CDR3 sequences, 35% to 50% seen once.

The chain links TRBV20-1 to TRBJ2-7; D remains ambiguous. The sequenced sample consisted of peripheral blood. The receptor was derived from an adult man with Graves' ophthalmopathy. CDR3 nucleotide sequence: TGCAGTGCTAGAGATCAGCAAACCTACGAGCAGTACTTC. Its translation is CSARDQQTYEQYF.